This T cell receptor beta chain was sequenced during a study of human T cells and chemical hapten exposure. The wider study: Patients received weekly diphenylcyclopropenone doses to the scalp throughout the approximately 24-week study. Small differences in pooled library volume mainly drove the variation in TCR yields per sample. The study, taken as a whole, reports: Relative to control repertoires, expanded TCRs gave rise to significantly more large CDR3 similarity clusters.

TCRdb fed the RACE reads into MiXCR, producing one record per CDR3 protein. This sample yields some 340,000 distinct CDR3 sequences, of which under 9% are seen a single time; less than 10% belongs to the top ten. The germline gives CDR1 SGHTA, CDR2 FQGNSA. The CDR3 length is 15 residues. Trimming took 1 base from V and 7 from J, leaving 11 bases between them. Stated time point: patch test 1, 2 weeks after DPC sensitization. Treatment specified: therapeutic diphenylcyclopropenone sensitization with weekly scalp DPC. For this clonotype: Its matching antigen is unknown.

The receptor was isolated from a woman between 18 and 30 years old with alopecia areata. Some clones in this sample may be carry-over from other donors' samples. This sample comprised whole blood, obtained in connection with sensitization to the hapten diphenylcyclopropenone (DPC). The chain is built from TRBV7-2 and TRBJ1-6, with D possibly being TRBD1 (5 bases). The CDR3 reads CASSLGGGDNSPLHF. The CDR3 region has the DNA TGTGCCAGCAGCTTAGGGGGCGGAGACAATTCACCCCTCCACTTT.